These 17 T cell receptor beta chains originate from one sample sequenced in a study of blood T cell repertoires in COVID-19. Libraries were prepared by immunoSEQ multiplex PCR; TCRdb keeps only in-frame clonotypes and omits some of them. The sample includes 250,000 to 300,000 clones, around 87% seen only once; the top ten take 3.6%. Sample: peripheral blood. The receptors stem from a man aged 18 to 30 with active or convalescent COVID-19.

The rearrangement links TRBV3-1 (or the pseudogene TRBV3-2) to TRBJ2-1; 8 bases fit TRBD1. From germline, CDR1 is LGHDT and CDR2 YNNKEL (reference sequence). Losses at the gene ends were 1 base for V and 4 bases for J; bases not matched to a gene: 6. The CDR3 sequence is 16 residues long. CDR3 amino acids: CASSQGDRGLYNEQFF. The CDR3 DNA reads TGTGCCAGCAGCCAAGGTGACAGGGGACTTTACAATGAGCAGTTCTTC.

The rearrangement links TRBV5-1 to TRBJ2-3; possibly TRBD1 for D (6 bases). The V end lost 1 base, the J end lost 0 bases, and 15 bases lay between the germline ends. CDR3 length equals 17 residues. The germline CDR1 and CDR2 sequences are SGHRS and YFSETQ. This CDR3 is CASSLKGDGDSTDTQYF. CDR3 nucleotide sequence: TGCGCCAGCAGCTTGAAGGGGGACGGGGATAGCACAGATACGCAGTATTTT.

This sequence joins TRBV10-3 and TRBJ1-2; D is possibly TRBD1 (6 bases). The CDR3 extends over 14 amino acids. CDR1 is ENHRY, CDR2 SYGVKD, per germline. The V gene lost 3 bases and the J gene lost 2 bases, with 10 bases spanning the gap. The DNA of the CDR3 is TGTGCCATCAGTGAACGACAGGACAACTATGGCTACACCTTC. It encodes CAISERQDNYGYTF.

The chain is built from TRBV28 and TRBJ1-2; no firm D call. Trimming cost V 3 bases and J 13 bases, with 15 bases left between them. Germline-derived CDR1 and CDR2 are MDHEN and SYDVKM. The CDR3 is made up of 12 amino acids. The CDR3 nucleotides are TGTGCCAGCAGTTTGTTAGGAGGTACGGGCACCTTC. Its translation: CASSLLGGTGTF.

This chain connects TRBV28 to TRBJ1-3; tentatively, D is TRBD1 (5 bases). The germline CDR1 and CDR2 sequences are MDHEN and SYDVKM. The CDR3 sequence is 15 residues long. V lost 3 bases and J 4 bases, leaving 13 bases between the germline ends. The CDR3 coding sequence is TGTGCCAGCAGTTTTCGGGGGGACCTAGGAAACACCATATATTTT. As protein: CASSFRGDLGNTIYF.

The chain uses TRBV4-3 and TRBJ2-1, with 9 bases fitting TRBD2. CDR1 is LGHNA and CDR2 is YSLEER in the germline V gene. This CDR3 contains 16 residues. Trimming cost V 2 bases and J 5 bases; bases outside gene matches: 7. The CDR3 region is CASSQNRGGVNNEQFF. The DNA for the CDR3 is TGCGCCAGCAGCCAAAACCGCGGGGGGGTCAACAATGAGCAGTTCTTC.

The chain couples TRBV7-2 to TRBJ2-2; TRBD1 is a possible D gene (6 bases). The germline V and J ends were trimmed by 3 bases and 9 bases, with 11 bases remaining between them. Germline CDR1 and CDR2: SGHTA and FQGNSA. The CDR3 consists of 13 residues. CDR3 amino acids: CASSLSRDRELFF. As DNA, the CDR3 is TGTGCCAGCAGCTTGTCCCGGGACAGGGAGCTGTTTTTT.

The chain carries TRBV4-1 and TRBJ1-4; maybe TRBD1 (6 bases). CDR1 is MGHRA, CDR2 YSYEKL, per germline. The CDR3 loop spans 16 amino acids. V lost 2 bases, J lost 5 bases, and 15 bases lay in between. CDR3 region: CASSQIGSGGNEKLFF. The CDR3 DNA reads TGCGCCAGCAGCCAAATAGGGTCGGGGGGCAATGAAAAACTGTTTTTT.

The rearrangement joins TRBV5-1 to TRBJ2-7; no definite D call. Germline V CDR1 and CDR2: SGHRS, YFSETQ. The germline V and J ends were trimmed by 4 bases and 0 bases, with 11 bases remaining between them. The CDR3 runs to 14 residues. This CDR3 is CASSPFAGSYEQYF. The CDR3 nucleotides are TGCGCCAGCAGCCCCTTCGCCGGCTCCTACGAGCAGTACTTC.

This clone was seen just once. The V and J genes are TRBV3-1 (or the pseudogene TRBV3-2) and TRBJ2-3; TRBD1 matches at 10 bases. This CDR3 is 16 amino acids long. The V gene's germline CDR1 is LGHDT and CDR2 YNNKEL (reference sequence). V lost 6 bases, J lost 6 bases, and 12 bases stayed unmatched. The CDR3 DNA follows: TGTGCCAGCAGACCAACTATTCCGGGACAGGGGGATACGCAGTATTTT. Translating it yields CASRPTIPGQGDTQYF.

The rearrangement joins TRBV19 to TRBJ1-2; D gene uncertain. In germline, CDR1 is LNHDA, CDR2 SQIVND (reference sequence). CDR3 size: 14 residues. Trimming pared 5 bases from V and 6 bases from J, leaving 16 bases between. The CDR3 here is CASSAKLVGDGYTF. The CDR3 nucleotides read TGTGCCAGTAGTGCAAAACTTGTCGGGGATGGCTACACCTTC.

The V call is TRBV27, the J call TRBJ2-7; 8 positions match TRBD2. This CDR3 contains 16 residues. V was pared by 2 bases and J by 4 bases, with 10 bases of the junction left unmatched. Germline-derived CDR1 and CDR2 are MNHEY and SMNVEV (reference sequence). The CDR3 sequence: CASSLIPVAGKYEQYF. For the CDR3, the DNA is TGTGCCAGCAGTTTAATACCCGTAGCGGGGAAATACGAGCAGTACTTC.

The chain has TRBV9 and TRBJ2-1; 9 bases agree with TRBD1. The CDR3 totals 15 residues. Germline V gene sequence: CDR1 SGDLS, CDR2 YYNGEE. The ends lost 3 bases at V and 4 bases at J; junction bases unmatched: 5. The CDR3 nucleotides are TGTGCCAGCAGCGCGGCGGGGACAGGGTACAATGAGCAGTTCTTC. As protein: CASSAAGTGYNEQFF.

J is TRBJ1-5 and V is TRBV28, with TRBD1 matching over 10 bases. Losses at the gene ends were 4 bases for V and 6 bases for J; bases not matched to a gene: 3. CDR3 length: 14 residues. The germline gives CDR1 MDHEN, CDR2 SYDVKM. The CDR3 nucleotides are TGTGCCAGCAGTTCCGGGACAGGGGTTCAGCCCCAGCATTTT. Protein sequence: CASSSGTGVQPQHF.

This rearrangement joins TRBV5-5 to TRBJ2-6; the D gene is possibly TRBD1 (6 bases). This CDR3 is 18 amino acids long. V was shortened by 0 bases and J by 0 bases, with 13 bases between the two germline ends. The germline V gene encodes CDR1 SGHKS and CDR2 YYEKEE (reference sequence). CDR3 nucleotides: TGTGCCAGCAGCTTGGCGGCAGGGGACATCTCTGGGGCCAACGTCCTGACTTTC. Protein sequence: CASSLAAGDISGANVLTF. The whole variable domain, filled in from reference TRBV5-5 and TRBJ2-6, reads DAGVTQSPTHLIKTRGQQVTLRCSPISGHKSVSWYQQVLGQGPQFIFQYYEKEERGRGNFPDRFSARQFPNYSSELNVNALLLGDSALYLCASSLAAGDISGANVLTFGAGSRLTVL.

This chain connects TRBV6-2 or TRBV6-3 to TRBJ2-7, with 9 nucleotides matching TRBD2. Germline V gene lookup returns CDR1 MNHEY and CDR2 SVGEGT. Trimming removed 2 bases from V and 7 bases from J; junction bases left unmatched: 6. The CDR3 covers 14 residues. For the CDR3, the DNA is TGTGCCAGCAGTTACGCGGGAGGGCCACAAGAGCAGTACTTC. Translated, it gives CASSYAGGPQEQYF.

A word on this clone: A junction boundary mismatches the germline segment, possibly from a read error. The rearrangement links TRBV29-1 to TRBJ2-7, with D maybe TRBD2 (6 bases). The V gene's germline CDR1 is SQVTM and CDR2 ANQGSEA. CDR3 size: 11 residues. This CDR3 is CSAGNSYEQYF. DNA of the CDR3: TGTTCCGCGGGGAATTCCTACGAGCAGTACTTC.